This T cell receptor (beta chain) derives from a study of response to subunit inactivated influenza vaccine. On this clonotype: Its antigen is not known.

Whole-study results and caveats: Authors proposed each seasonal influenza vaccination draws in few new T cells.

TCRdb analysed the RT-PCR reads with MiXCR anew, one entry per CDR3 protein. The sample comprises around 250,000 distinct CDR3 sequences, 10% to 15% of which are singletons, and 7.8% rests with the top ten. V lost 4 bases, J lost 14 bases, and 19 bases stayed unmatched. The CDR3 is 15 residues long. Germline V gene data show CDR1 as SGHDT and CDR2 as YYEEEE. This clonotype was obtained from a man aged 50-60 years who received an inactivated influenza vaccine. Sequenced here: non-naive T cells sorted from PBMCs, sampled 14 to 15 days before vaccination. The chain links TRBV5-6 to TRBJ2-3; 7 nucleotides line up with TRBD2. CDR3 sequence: CASSPISGLDEGWYF. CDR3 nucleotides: TGTGCCAGCAGCCCCATTTCAGGACTAGACGAGGGGTGGTATTTT.